A selection of T cell receptor beta chains follows, all from one sample in a study of CD8 T cells in Susac syndrome. Using its own MiXCR run on the immunoSEQ multiplex PCR reads, TCRdb lists one record per CDR3 protein. Here the sample spans about 210,000 distinct CDR3 sequences, 95% being singletons. The specimen sequenced was CD4+ T cells from PBMCs. These receptors came from a human donor with multiple sclerosis. The CDR3 runs from the conserved cysteine through the conserved F or W. D genes are given only for firm matches. Some rows have no size entry. The others give once, few or many, or a class for an expanded clone.

v_gene	abundance	j_gene	d_gene	CDR3nt	CDR3aa
TRBV2	-	TRBJ2-5	-	TGTGCCAGCAGTGACCAGGGACCGAAAGCCTTTTGGTACTTC	CASSDQGPKAFWYF
TRBV30	-	TRBJ2-7	TRBD2	TGTGCCTGGAGTCCTTTACGACTAGCGCCCTACGAGCAGTACTTC	CAWSPLRLAPYEQYF
TRBV20-1	-	TRBJ2-5	-	TGCAGTGCTAGAGAGCCCCAGGGACCAGAGACCCAGTACTTC	CSAREPQGPETQYF
TRBV20-1	-	TRBJ1-2	-	TGCAGTGCTAGAGTCCAGGATAACTATGGCTACACCTTC	CSARVQDNYGYTF
TRBV28	-	TRBJ2-7	TRBD1	TGTGCCAGCACCGACAGGGTCTACGAGCAGTACTTC	CASTDRVYEQYF
TRBV2	-	TRBJ1-5	-	TGTGCCAGCAGTAGCGCGCTTGGTCAGCCCCAGCATTTT	CASSSALGQPQHF
TRBV19	-	TRBJ2-7	-	TGTGCCAGTAGTAGTCTCAAACAGCGGCCCTACGAGCAGTACTTC	CASSSLKQRPYEQYF
TRBV29-1	-	TRBJ1-3	-	TGCAGCGTTGTTTGGGTCAATGTTGGGTATTTT	CSVVWVNVGYF
TRBV6-2/TRBV6-3	once	TRBJ2-7	TRBD2	TGTGCCAGCAGACCGTCCGGGACTAGCGACGAGCAGTACTTC	CASRPSGTSDEQYF
TRBV23-1	once	TRBJ2-5	-	TGCGCCAGCAGTCACCGCGGGACAGATAGGGAGACCCAGTACTTC	CASSHRGTDRETQYF
TRBV7-9	-	TRBJ1-1	TRBD1	TGTGCCAGCAGCTTAGTTCAGGGGGCAGAAGCTTTCTTT	CASSLVQGAEAFF
TRBV15	-	TRBJ2-1	-	TGTGCCACCAGACGGGACATACCCGATGAGCAGTTCTTC	CATRRDIPDEQFF
TRBV7-8	-	TRBJ2-7	TRBD2	TGTGCCAGCAGCTCCCGACTAGCGGGAGAACGAGAGCAGTACTTC	CASSSRLAGEREQYF
TRBV20-1	-	TRBJ2-1	TRBD1	TGCAGTGCCCGGGACAGGAGGACTGATGAGCAGTTCTTC	CSARDRRTDEQFF
TRBV24-1	-	TRBJ2-3	TRBD2	TGTGCCACCAGCTCCCCATGGGAGGGAGATACGCAGTATTTT	CATSSPWEGDTQYF
TRBV28	-	TRBJ2-7	-	TGTGCCAGCAGCACTGGACGGAACGAGCAGTACTTC	CASSTGRNEQYF
TRBV6-6	-	TRBJ2-1	-	TGTGCCAGCTCAACCCTGGGCGTTGGCGATGAGCAGTTCTTC	CASSTLGVGDEQFF
TRBV28	-	TRBJ2-7	-	TGTGCCAGCAAACCGGGTCCCTGGGCGGAGCAGTACTTC	CASKPGPWAEQYF
TRBV30	-	TRBJ1-1	-	TGTGCCTGGAGAAGTGGGCGGCACACTGAAGCTTTCTTT	CAWRSGRHTEAFF
TRBV3-1	-	TRBJ2-7	-	TGTGCCAGCAGCCAAAAAACTCGGGACGAGCAGTACTTC	CASSQKTRDEQYF
TRBV29-1	-	TRBJ2-1	TRBD2	TGCAGCGTTGACCGAAGAAGACTAGCGGGTCGCTACAATGAGCAGTTCTTC	CSVDRRRLAGRYNEQFF
TRBV2	-	TRBJ2-7	-	TGTGCCAGCAGTGAGGTGACAGTCTCCTACGAGCAGTACTTC	CASSEVTVSYEQYF
TRBV18	-	TRBJ2-7	-	TGTGCCAGCTCACCCGTAGACGAGCAGTACTTC	CASSPVDEQYF
TRBV2	-	TRBJ2-5	TRBD2	TGTGCCAGCACTAGGACTAGGCAAGAGACCCAGTACTTC	CASTRTRQETQYF
TRBV27	few	TRBJ1-1	-	TGTGCCAGCAGTTTATTTGGGAACACTGAAGCTTTCTTT	CASSLFGNTEAFF
TRBV27	-	TRBJ1-5	-	TGTGCCAGCAGACCCTCGGGCAGCAATCAGCCCCAGCATTTT	CASRPSGSNQPQHF
TRBV19	-	TRBJ2-5	TRBD2	TGTGCCGCCGGGGGGGGCGACGGACGCTATTGGGAGACCCAGTACTTC	CAAGGGDGRYWETQYF
TRBV12-3/TRBV12-4	-	TRBJ2-1	-	TGTGCCAGCAGTTTAGTTGGGGGTCACAATGAGCAGTTCTTC	CASSLVGGHNEQFF
TRBV18	-	TRBJ1-5	-	TGTGCCAGCTCACCACAGGGAGGGAGACAGCCCCAGCATTTT	CASSPQGGRQPQHF
TRBV19	-	TRBJ1-1	TRBD1	TGTGCCAGTAGTACGGGACAGGTCGGGACTGAAGCTTTCTTT	CASSTGQVGTEAFF
TRBV2	-	TRBJ2-1	TRBD2	TGTGCCAGCAGTGAAAATGCGGGAGCCCTGCAGTTCTTC	CASSENAGALQFF
TRBV2	-	TRBJ1-2	-	TGTGCCAGCAGGGATAGGCTAACTAACTATGGCTACACCTTC	CASRDRLTNYGYTF
TRBV24-1	-	TRBJ2-1	-	TGTGCCACCAGTGACGAAGACAGAAAGCAGTTCTTC	CATSDEDRKQFF
TRBV7-9	-	TRBJ2-7	-	TGTGCCAGCAGCGGCACTCGGAGGTACATTGTCGAGCAGTACTTC	CASSGTRRYIVEQYF
TRBV7-2	once	TRBJ2-5	TRBD2	TGTGCCAGCAGCTTACAGCCGACAGGGACTAGCGGCGAGACCCAGTACTTC	CASSLQPTGTSGETQYF
TRBV5-1	-	TRBJ2-7	-	TGCGCCAGCAGCTTGGGAGGGCAGGGAAACTACGAGCAGTACTTC	CASSLGGQGNYEQYF